The rows below give T cell receptor beta chains drawn from one sample of a study of cytomegalovirus exposure and HLA in healthy donors. Measured with immunoSEQ multiplex PCR; TCRdb has only the in-frame clones, and not every one. The sample carries around 140,000 clones, approximately 88% recorded once. The sample comprised PBMCs. These receptors came from a woman aged 40 to 50 in good health and CMV-seronegative. CDR3s include the opening cysteine and the closing phenylalanine or tryptophan. A D gene is named only where the DNA matches it firmly. The size entry is marked missing in some rows and otherwise reads once, few, many or a size class.

d_call: -
j_call: TRBJ2-7
v_call: TRBV2
clone_size: -
cdr3_nt: TGTGCCAGCAGCGAACGCGGGGGCCTCTACGAGCAGTACTTC
cdr3_aa: CASSERGGLYEQYF

d_call: -
j_call: TRBJ2-7
v_call: TRBV2
clone_size: once
cdr3_nt: TGTGCCAGCAGCACTCAGTACTTC
cdr3_aa: CASSTQYF

d_call: -
j_call: TRBJ2-2
v_call: TRBV5-4
clone_size: -
cdr3_nt: TGTGCCAGCAGCCTGGGCGCAGGGTACACCGGGGAGCTGTTTTTT
cdr3_aa: CASSLGAGYTGELFF

d_call: TRBD2
j_call: TRBJ2-5
v_call: TRBV7-9
clone_size: -
cdr3_nt: TGTGCCAGCAGCTCGACTAGCGACCAAGAGACCCAGTACTTC
cdr3_aa: CASSSTSDQETQYF

d_call: TRBD2
j_call: TRBJ2-1
v_call: TRBV25-1
clone_size: -
cdr3_nt: TGTGCCAGCAGTGCGCGACCGGGACTAGTGGGGAATGAGCAGTTCTTC
cdr3_aa: CASSARPGLVGNEQFF

d_call: -
j_call: TRBJ2-2
v_call: TRBV18
clone_size: -
cdr3_nt: TGTGCCAGCTCACCGCAGATGAACACCGGGGAGCTGTTTTTT
cdr3_aa: CASSPQMNTGELFF

d_call: -
j_call: TRBJ2-7
v_call: TRBV6-6
clone_size: -
cdr3_nt: TGTGCCAGCAGTTACGACCCCGAGGCCTTCTACGAGCAGTACTTC
cdr3_aa: CASSYDPEAFYEQYF

d_call: -
j_call: TRBJ2-3
v_call: TRBV9
clone_size: -
cdr3_nt: TGTGCCAGCAGCGTAGCTGGCCAGCGGAGCACAGATACGCAGTATTTT
cdr3_aa: CASSVAGQRSTDTQYF

d_call: -
j_call: TRBJ2-3
v_call: TRBV5-1
clone_size: -
cdr3_nt: TGCGCCAGCAGCCGGACAGATACGCAGTATTTT
cdr3_aa: CASSRTDTQYF

d_call: -
j_call: TRBJ2-7
v_call: TRBV7-9
clone_size: -
cdr3_nt: TGTGCCAGCAGCTTAGTGGGGGCCGCCTCCTACGAGCAGTACTTC
cdr3_aa: CASSLVGAASYEQYF